One and the same sample provided the 31 T cell receptor beta chains below, sequenced in a study of T cells in Graves' hyperthyroidism and ophthalmopathy. Amplified TCR beta CDR3 regions came from RNA transcripts. Initially, a first-round RT-PCR of the TCR CDR3 employed the HTBI primer set. Via MiXCR, TCRdb re-called the multiplex PCR reads, giving one row per CDR3 protein. This sample has about 640,000 distinct CDR3 sequences, with roughly 20% found just once. Sequencing used blood. These receptors came from a young man with Graves' ophthalmopathy.

The sample holds a few counts of this clonotype. V and J are TRBV7-9 and TRBJ2-5; D gene uncertain. Germline CDR1 reads SEHNR; CDR2 reads FQNEAQ (reference sequence). The CDR3 is made up of 10 amino acids. V gave up 10 bases and J gave up 5 bases, with 8 bases separating them. The CDR3 here is CATQKETQYF. DNA for the CDR3: TGTGCCACCCAGAAGGAGACCCAGTACTTC.

This clonotype was observed at least ten times. The chain has TRBV28 and TRBJ1-2; 10 nucleotides align to TRBD1. The CDR3 covers 14 residues. Germline V lookup: CDR1 MDHEN, CDR2 SYDVKM. J gave up 3 bases and V 8 bases, and 6 bases lay outside the gene matches. CDR3 sequence (DNA): TGTGCCAGCTCCAGGACAGGGGGGGACTATGGCTACACCTTC. This gives the protein CASSRTGGDYGYTF.

V usage is TRBV20-1 and J usage is TRBJ2-1; TRBD2 matches 10 bases. The V gene's germline CDR1 is DFQATT and CDR2 SNEGSKA (reference sequence). The CDR3 is 18 residues long. Trimming removed 3 bases from V and 6 bases from J; junction bases left unmatched: 17. The CDR3 here is CSARGSGRWTAGGNEQFF. Here the CDR3 DNA reads TGCAGTGCTAGGGGTAGCGGGAGGTGGACAGCAGGGGGCAATGAGCAGTTCTTC.

This chain links TRBV20-1 with TRBJ2-1; 10 nucleotides align to TRBD2. Germline V gene sequence: CDR1 DFQATT, CDR2 SNEGSKA (reference sequence). The CDR3 is made up of 15 amino acids. The V and J ends lost 2 bases and 3 bases, in that order; junction bases with no gene match: 4. CDR3 coding DNA: TGCAGTGCTAGAAGTCTAGCGGGAGACTACAATGAGCAGTTCTTC. Protein sequence: CSARSLAGDYNEQFF.

The gene calls are TRBV14 and TRBJ2-3; 7 bases align to TRBD2. CDR3 length equals 17 residues. From germline, CDR1 is SGHDN and CDR2 FVKESK. Unmatched junction bases numbered 14, after V lost 6 bases and J lost 2 bases. This CDR3 reads CASSQQTTGGLTDTQYF. The CDR3 nucleotides read TGTGCCAGCAGTCAACAGACGACGGGAGGTCTCACAGATACGCAGTATTTT.

Comments on this clonotype: A much larger clone lies one base from this, so it may be a read error. The chain links TRBV28 to TRBJ1-5; TRBD1 might be the D (5 bases). This CDR3 comprises 14 residues. The ends were cut back, 4 bases at V and 5 bases at J, with 12 bases in the middle. The germline CDR1 and CDR2 sequences are MDHEN and SYDVKM. The CDR3 loop reads CASSWQGRDQPQHF. The CDR3 nucleotides read TGTGCCAGCAGTTGGCAGGGTAGGGATCAGCCCCAGCATTTT. The full variable domain, completed using reference TRBV28 and TRBJ1-5, is DVKVTQSSRYLVKRTGEKVFLECVQDMDHENMFWYRQDPGLGLRLIYFSYDVKMKEKGDIPEGYSVSREKKERFSLILESASTNQTSMYLCASSWQGRDQPQHFGDGTRLSIL.

This clonotype occurred many times. This sequence joins TRBV5-4 and TRBJ1-1, with TRBD1 matching 9 bases. Germline CDR1 reads SGHNT; CDR2 reads YYREEE (reference sequence). The CDR3 runs to 15 residues. Trimming cost V 4 bases and J 1 base; bases outside gene matches: 5. The CDR3: CASSNQGQGNTEAFF. CDR3 DNA sequence: TGTGCCAGCAGCAACCAGGGACAGGGGAACACTGAAGCTTTCTTT.

The V and J genes are TRBV6-1 and TRBJ2-3; perhaps D is TRBD1 or TRBD2 (5 bases each). From germline, CDR1 is MNHNS and CDR2 SASEGT. The CDR3 runs 14 residues. V shed 7 bases and J shed 4 bases, with 15 bases lying between them. Here the CDR3 reads CASIEGLDSDTQYF. In nucleotides, the CDR3 is TGTGCCAGCATCGAGGGGCTAGACTCAGATACGCAGTATTTT.

This clonotype was seen repeatedly, ten times or more. This chain uses TRBV11-2 with TRBJ2-7; no reliable D call. Between the trimmed V and J ends, which lost 0 bases and 2 bases, there was a span of 8 bases. The CDR3 contains 14 residues. Germline V lookup: CDR1 SGHAT, CDR2 FQNNGV. CDR3 sequence reads: CASSLDPITYEQYF. The DNA for the CDR3 is TGTGCCAGCAGCTTAGATCCCATAACCTACGAGCAGTACTTC.

At least ten counts were recorded for this clonotype. The chain combines TRBV12-3 or TRBV12-4 with TRBJ2-2; perhaps TRBD2 as D (5 bases). CDR3 length: 15 amino acids. Trimming shortened V by 5 bases and J by 2 bases, and 12 bases separated the two germline ends. The chain's CDR3 is CASSPEASNTGELFF. The CDR3 nucleotides are TGTGCCAGCAGTCCCGAGGCTAGCAACACCGGGGAGCTGTTTTTT.

The V gene is TRBV2, the J gene TRBJ2-1; D not certain. This CDR3 is built from 10 residues. V was clipped by 8 bases and J by 6 bases, with 5 bases between them. Per germline, CDR1 SNHLY and CDR2 FYNNEI. The CDR3 nucleotides read TGTGCCAGCGTCGGCAATGAGCAGTTCTTC. It is translated as CASVGNEQFF.

The chain is built from TRBV28 and TRBJ1-1; D unresolved. The length of the CDR3 is 12 residues. V lost 6 bases and J 5 bases, leaving 10 bases between the germline ends. Germline V gene data show CDR1 as MDHEN and CDR2 as SYDVKM. CDR3 bases: TGTGCCAGCAGCACGACCGGGACTGAAGCTTTCTTT. Translated, it gives CASSTTGTEAFF.

The rearrangement links TRBV7-2 to TRBJ2-7, with D perhaps matching TRBD2 (7 bases). The V end was cut by 8 bases, the J end by 5 bases, with 16 bases between. The CDR3 sequence is 13 residues long. Germline V CDR1 and CDR2: SGHTA, FQGNSA. For the CDR3, the DNA is TGTGCCAGCGGGGGGGCGGGAGCCCACGAGCAGTACTTC. It is translated as CASGGAGAHEQYF. The full variable domain, its missing parts supplied by reference TRBV7-2 and TRBJ2-7, is GAGVSQSPSNKVTEKGKDVELRCDPISGHTALYWYRQSLGQGLEFLIYFQGNSAPDKSGLPSDRFSAERTGGSVSTLTIQRTQQEDSAVYLCASGGAGAHEQYFGPGTRLTVT.

This clonotype was recorded many times. This sequence joins TRBV5-1 and TRBJ2-1, with 11 bases aligning to TRBD2. CDR1 is SGHRS and CDR2 is YFSETQ in the germline V gene. V lost 3 bases to trimming and J lost 8 bases; unmatched junction nucleotides: 7. This CDR3 has 15 residues. The CDR3 region is CASSSSGRFSYEQFF. The CDR3 DNA sequence: TGCGCCAGCAGCTCTAGCGGGAGGTTTAGCTATGAGCAGTTCTTC.

This clonotype has at least ten counts. V and J are TRBV7-2 and TRBJ1-5; unclear D gene. The CDR3 has 15 residues. From germline, CDR1 is SGHTA and CDR2 FQGNSA. V shed 2 bases and J shed 2 bases, with 10 bases lying between them. The CDR3 DNA reads TGTGCCAGCAGCTTAATAGGATCGGGCAATCAGCCCCAGCATTTT. The encoded protein is CASSLIGSGNQPQHF.

With regard to this clonotype: A much bigger clone sits one base away, suggesting this may be a read error. The V and J genes are TRBV28 and TRBJ1-2; possible D gene TRBD1, 5 bases. Germline V lookup: CDR1 MDHEN, CDR2 SYDVKM. This CDR3 has 13 amino acids. The CDR3 nucleotides are TGTGCCGGCAGTGCCCAGACAGACTATGGCTACACCTTC. Translation: CAGSAQTDYGYTF.

The genes are TRBV6-1 and TRBJ2-1; D is possibly TRBD1 (6 bases). Deletions cut 8 bases from V and 13 bases from J, with 24 bases between. In germline, CDR1 is MNHNS, CDR2 SASEGT. CDR3 length equals 14 residues. The chain's CDR3 is CASSPSVTGQLQFF. The CDR3 DNA sequence: TGTGCCAGCTCCCCGAGTGTGACCGGACAGCTCCAGTTCTTC.

There are many counts of this clonotype. This chain uses TRBV11-2 with TRBJ2-5; TRBD1 agrees at 7 bases. Per germline, CDR1 SGHAT and CDR2 FQNNGV. There are 17 residues in the CDR3. Trimming took 3 bases from V and 3 from J; bases not matched to a gene: 13. The CDR3 DNA reads TGTGCCAGCAGCTTCCCAAGCGAGGGGGCCGTTGAAGAGACCCAGTACTTC. Translation: CASSFPSEGAVEETQYF.

This clonotype was seen repeatedly, ten times or more. The V call is TRBV12-3 or TRBV12-4, the J call TRBJ2-7; 9 bases are shared with TRBD2. J lost 2 bases, V lost 3 bases, and 2 bases had no gene match. The CDR3 runs 14 residues. CDR3 sequence: CASSFGGRAYEQYF. CDR3 sequence (DNA): TGTGCCAGCAGTTTCGGCGGGAGGGCCTACGAGCAGTACTTC.

This clonotype came up many times. In nucleotides, the CDR3 is TGTGCCAGCAGCCCAGGGGGGGCGCTCAGCACAGATACGCAGTATTTT. This translates into CASSPGGALSTDTQYF. This chain joins TRBV7-8 and TRBJ2-3, with D perhaps TRBD1 or TRBD2 (7 bases each). Looked up from germline, CDR1 is SGHVS and CDR2 is FQNEAQ. The CDR3 is made up of 16 amino acids. The V end lost 5 bases, the J end lost 0 bases, and 15 bases lay between the germline ends.

Of note for this clonotype: The junction and the germline gene differ at one end; a read error may be behind it. This rearrangement joins TRBV5-6 to TRBJ1-1; 8 bases align to TRBD1. This CDR3 spans 16 amino acids. From germline, CDR1 is SGHDT and CDR2 YYEEEE. CDR3 amino acids: CASSLARQGINTAAFF. The CDR3 coding sequence is TGTGCCAGCAGCTTGGCGAGACAGGGGATCAACACTGCAGCTTTCTTT.

This clonotype has just a few counts. The genes are TRBV6-5 and TRBJ2-1, with D tentatively TRBD1 (6 bases). The CDR3 consists of 15 residues. The germline CDR1 and CDR2 sequences are MNHEY and SVGAGI. Trimming cost V 2 bases and J 8 bases, with 16 bases left between them. This chain's CDR3 is CASSYKAGAGDEQFF. DNA for the CDR3: TGTGCCAGCAGTTACAAGGCAGGGGCTGGCGATGAGCAGTTCTTC.

Turning to this clonotype: A clone one base away is much larger, so this may be a read error. The gene calls are TRBV29-1 and TRBJ2-7; tentative D call: TRBD2 (6 bases). The CDR3 spans 13 residues. V was shortened by 4 bases and J by 7 bases, with 17 bases between the two germline ends. Germline V gene lookup returns CDR1 SQVTM and CDR2 ANQGSEA. The DNA for the CDR3 is TGCAGCGTTGGACTAGTTGGAGTTGGGGAGCAGTACTTC. This encodes CSVGLVGVGEQYF.

The table lists this clonotype with many counts. The chain joins TRBV20-1 to TRBJ2-7; unclear D gene. Per germline, CDR1 DFQATT and CDR2 SNEGSKA (reference sequence). The V end lost 7 bases, the J end lost 0 bases, and 13 bases lay between the germline ends. This CDR3 is 13 amino acids long. CDR3: CSGAGSSSYEQYF. The CDR3 DNA follows: TGCAGTGGAGCCGGGTCCTCCTCCTACGAGCAGTACTTC.

The rearrangement uses TRBV14 and TRBJ1-2, with TRBD1 matching 8 bases. CDR3 length: 15 amino acids. Germline V gene data show CDR1 as SGHDN and CDR2 as FVKESK. J gave up 8 bases and V 0 bases, and 8 bases lay outside the gene matches. The CDR3 reads CASSQDSWTGKGYTF. CDR3 in DNA: TGTGCCAGCAGCCAAGACTCCTGGACAGGGAAGGGCTACACCTTC. Full variable domain (remainder filled in from reference TRBV14 and TRBJ1-2): EAGVTQFPSHSVIEKGQTVTLRCDPISGHDNLYWYRRVMGKEIKFLLHFVKESKQDESGMPNNRFLAERTGGTYSTLKVQPAELEDSGVYFCASSQDSWTGKGYTFGSGTRLTVV.

This clonotype was recorded many times. The rearrangement uses TRBV30 and TRBJ2-7, with D unresolved. CDR1 is GTSNPN, CDR2 SVGIG, per germline (reference sequence). The CDR3 runs 10 residues. V lost 1 base to trimming and J lost 7 bases, with 5 bases between them. CDR3 DNA sequence: TGTGCCTGGAGTGGACAAGAGCAGTACTTC. This codes for CAWSGQEQYF.

V and J are TRBV11-2 and TRBJ2-7; tentative D call: TRBD2 (6 bases). Trimming left V 3 bases short and J 5 bases short, with 11 bases between. The CDR3 consists of 13 residues. In germline, CDR1 is SGHAT, CDR2 FQNNGV. CDR3 sequence reads: CASSFGRMNEQYF. The CDR3 DNA reads TGTGCCAGCAGCTTCGGGAGAATGAACGAGCAGTACTTC.

This clonotype has more than one count but fewer than ten. V and J are TRBV29-1 and TRBJ1-2; possible D gene TRBD1, 5 bases. Per the germline V gene, CDR1 is SQVTM and CDR2 is ANQGSEA. V was clipped by 6 bases and J by 2 bases, with 10 bases between them. This CDR3 region has 12 residues. The CDR3 bases are TGCAGCGTCCGGACACCCAACTATGGCTACACCTTC. Translating it yields CSVRTPNYGYTF.

The CDR3 here is CASSLHDGSEQYF. The CDR3 DNA follows: TGTGCCAGCTCACTTCACGATGGATCCGAGCAGTACTTC. The chain carries TRBV18 and TRBJ2-7; D remains unclear. The CDR3 is 13 residues long. CDR1 is KGHSH, CDR2 LQKENI, per germline. The germline V and J ends were trimmed by 4 bases and 6 bases, with 13 bases remaining between them.

This clonotype was seen more than once but under ten times. The chain couples TRBV11-2 to TRBJ2-7; 11 bases are a match to TRBD2. This CDR3 has 19 amino acids. Germline CDR1 is SGHAT and CDR2 is FQNNGV. V lost 1 base, J lost 0 bases, and 11 bases stayed unmatched. Written as DNA, the CDR3 is TGTGCCAGCAGCTTAGTAGCCCCCGTGACTAGCGGGATCTCCTACGAGCAGTACTTC. This encodes CASSLVAPVTSGISYEQYF.

This clonotype was detected only a few times. Germline and junction disagree at one end, which may indicate a read error. The V gene is TRBV2, the J gene TRBJ2-7, with D tentatively TRBD1 (6 bases). Germline-derived CDR1 and CDR2 are SNHLY and FYNNEI. This CDR3 is built from 16 residues. The CDR3 nucleotides read TGTGCCAGCAGAGGCCTGGGGGACATCAGCTCCTACGGGCAGTACTTC. It codes for CASRGLGDISSYGQYF.